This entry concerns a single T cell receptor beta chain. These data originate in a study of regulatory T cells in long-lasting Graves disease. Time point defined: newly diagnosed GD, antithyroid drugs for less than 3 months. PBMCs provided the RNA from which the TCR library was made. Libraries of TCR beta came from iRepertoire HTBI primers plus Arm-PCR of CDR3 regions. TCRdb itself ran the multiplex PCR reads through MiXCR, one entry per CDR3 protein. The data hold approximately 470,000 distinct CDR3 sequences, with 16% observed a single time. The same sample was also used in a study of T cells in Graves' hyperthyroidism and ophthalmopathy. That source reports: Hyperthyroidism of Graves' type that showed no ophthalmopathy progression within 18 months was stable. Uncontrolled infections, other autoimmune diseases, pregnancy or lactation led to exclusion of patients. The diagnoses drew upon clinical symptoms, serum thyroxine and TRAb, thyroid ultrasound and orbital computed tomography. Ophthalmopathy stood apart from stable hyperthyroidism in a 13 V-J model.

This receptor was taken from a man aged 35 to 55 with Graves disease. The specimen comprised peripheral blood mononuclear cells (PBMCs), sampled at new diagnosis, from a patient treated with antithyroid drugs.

CDR3 sequence reads: CASETGEYGQPQHF. The DNA for the CDR3 is TGTGCCAGTGAGACAGGGGAGTATGGTCAGCCCCAGCATTTT. This rearrangement joins TRBV19 to TRBJ1-5, with 8 positions matching TRBD1. The CDR3 has 14 amino acids. Germline V gene sequence: CDR1 LNHDA, CDR2 SQIVND (reference sequence). Germline trimming cut 8 bases from V and 6 bases from J; bases unmatched to any gene: 9.